What follows is one T cell receptor (beta chain) and its context. The target antigen is unknown. This CDR3 is also generated by other DNA sequences in the sample. The sample comes from a study of shared clonotypes between healthy human individuals. Study-wide results and limits: About 4.5% of naive CD4 clonotypes were common to a few donors. Donor clonotype sharing was expected to depend on sequencing depth.

V was trimmed by 3 bases and J by 5 bases, leaving 13 bases between them. The CDR3 spans 14 residues. In germline, CDR1 is LNHNV, CDR2 YYDKDF (reference sequence). Clones were read by immunoSEQ multiplex PCR, and TCRdb kept only the in-frame ones, dropping some. The data contain about 2 million clones, about 95% of them singletons. The V call is TRBV15, the J call TRBJ1-1; TRBD1 might be the D (5 bases). The source material was naive CD4+ T cells sorted from blood. Subset defined: CD45RA+ positively selected. This clonotype was obtained from a man in his late teens or twenties in good health. This CDR3 reads CATSRGGLLTEAFF. CDR3 DNA sequence: TGTGCCACCAGCAGGGGGGGACTCCTTACTGAAGCTTTCTTT.